The sequence of this T cell receptor beta chain was determined in a study of CXCR3-negative and CXCR3-positive naive CD8 T cells. Of note for this clonotype: Its specificity is unknown.

The method, 5' RACE with UMI labels, was used to prepare the TRB cDNA libraries. Reanalyzing the 5' RACE reads, TCRdb keeps one entry per CDR3 protein, without DNA. With 120,000 to 150,000 distinct CDR3 sequences in the sample, the ten largest clones hold 0.25% to 0.3%. Study-level results: For CXCR3-positive naive cells, TRB CDR3s were more hydrophobic than those of CXCR3-negative naive cells.

The CDR3 totals 15 residues. Germline V gene sequence: CDR1 DFQATT, CDR2 SNEGSKA (reference sequence). The origin of this receptor is a human donor in good health. Some clones in this sample may be carry-over from other donors' samples. This sequence joins TRBV20-1 and TRBJ2-7; the TCRdb D gene call, TRBD1, has no DNA to confirm it. The source material was naive CXCR3+ CD8+ T cells from blood. Subset denoted: CD45RO-CCR7+CD27+CD95- naive CD8+ T cells expressing CXCR3 (TNR3+). The CDR3: CSAESLGAETYEQYF.